A single sample gave rise to the 7 T cell receptor beta chains below, sequenced in a study of identical twins. From the 5' RACE reads, TCRdb called clonotypes with MiXCR, one entry per CDR3 protein. This table holds 700,000 or so distinct CDR3 sequences, 21% found once. These data also formed part of another study, on T cells expressing NK-cell markers.

The sequenced material came from PBMCs. The receptors shown here come from a woman in her late teens or twenties in good health.

A few counts support this clonotype. The rearrangement links TRBV4-3 to TRBJ2-1; 9 bases match TRBD2. The length of the CDR3 is 16 residues. V lost 0 bases, J lost 4 bases, and 4 bases stayed unmatched. Germline CDR1 reads LGHNA; CDR2 reads YSLEER. The DNA of the CDR3 is TGCGCCAGCAGCCAAGATGAGCGGGGGGCGTACAATGAGCAGTTCTTC. Protein sequence: CASSQDERGAYNEQFF.

This clonotype appeared many times. The chain recombines TRBV7-2 with TRBJ2-1, with D tentatively TRBD2 (5 bases). V was clipped by 5 bases and J by 10 bases, with 18 bases between them. Looked up from germline, CDR1 is SGHTA and CDR2 is FQGNSA. CDR3 length equals 14 residues. CDR3 in amino acids: CASSPVGVRAEQFF. Here the CDR3 DNA reads TGTGCCAGCAGCCCGGTCGGGGTACGGGCCGAGCAGTTCTTC.

The V call is TRBV9, the J call TRBJ2-7; TRBD1 matches at 8 bases. Trimming cost V 3 bases and J 4 bases; bases outside gene matches: 15. Germline loops: CDR1 SGDLS, CDR2 YYNGEE. The CDR3 runs to 17 residues. This CDR3 is CASSEGQVPLLRYEQYF. DNA for the CDR3: TGTGCCAGCAGCGAGGGACAGGTCCCTCTCCTCAGGTACGAGCAGTACTTC.

V is TRBV12-3 or TRBV12-4 and J is TRBJ2-7; 7 bases map to TRBD2. J was trimmed by 0 bases and V by 6 bases; bases with no gene match: 8. The CDR3 loop spans 15 amino acids. The CDR3 reads CASSFQGLSSYEQYF. The CDR3 DNA follows: TGTGCCAGCAGCTTTCAGGGACTAAGCTCCTACGAGCAGTACTTC.

This clonotype was detected ten times or more. The chain recombines TRBV29-1 with TRBJ2-1; TRBD2 aligns across 7 bases. Trimming removed 3 bases from V and 2 bases from J; junction bases left unmatched: 1. The CDR3 totals 13 residues. Germline CDR1 and CDR2: SQVTM and ANQGSEA. Here the CDR3 reads CSVDREAYNEQFF. DNA for the CDR3: TGCAGCGTTGACCGGGAGGCCTACAATGAGCAGTTCTTC.

The chain combines TRBV29-1 with TRBJ2-5, with TRBD2 matching over 12 bases. With V trimmed by 5 bases and J by 4 bases, 2 bases remained unmatched. This CDR3 comprises 13 residues. From germline, CDR1 is SQVTM and CDR2 ANQGSEA. DNA for the CDR3: TGCAGCGTTTCGGGACTAGCGGGAGAGACCCAGTACTTC. The encoded protein is CSVSGLAGETQYF.

The chain carries TRBV4-3 and TRBJ2-1, with a weak D call TRBD2 (5 bases). The CDR3 loop spans 18 amino acids. Germline CDR1 and CDR2: LGHNA and YSLEER. The V gene lost 0 bases and the J gene lost 1 base, with 16 bases spanning the gap. The CDR3 is CASSQDNGPSGSYNEQFF. The CDR3, as DNA: TGCGCCAGCAGCCAAGATAACGGCCCTTCGGGGTCCTACAATGAGCAGTTCTTC.